The clone carrying this TCR beta chain came up a few times. In the same sample, other DNA sequences code for this CDR3. Original handling: Reference gene primer amplification gave nucleated cell count estimates. The repertoire was sequenced with immunoSEQ multiplex PCR; TCRdb's copy has only in-frame clones and lacks some. That table gives V, J and clone size, and the DNA gave D and trimming. Of some 200,000 clones in the sample, around four fifths are singletons; the top ten hold more than 4.5%. The CDR3 extends over 13 amino acids. The V gene's germline CDR1 is SGDLS and CDR2 YYNGEE. Deletions cut 4 bases from V and 4 bases from J, with 10 bases between. The source of the sample is a study of blood T cell repertoires in COVID-19. Study background: Both acute and convalescent COVID-19 samples were obtained from the United States, Italy and Spain. PBMCs, B-cell-depleted T cells, or T cells provided the cDNA or gDNA that made up the material.

Sequenced: peripheral blood. The genes are TRBV9 and TRBJ2-3; no definite D call. This sequence originates from a woman aged 60-75 years who had recovered from COVID-19. CDR3 nucleotides: TGTGCCAGCAGCCCTCAGGTTGCAGATACGCAGTATTTT. Its protein product is CASSPQVADTQYF. Filled out from reference TRBV9 and TRBJ2-3, the complete variable domain reads DSGVTQTPKHLITATGQRVTLRCSPRSGDLSVYWYQQSLDQGLQFLIQYYNGEERAKGNILERFSAQQFPDLHSELNLSSLELGDSALYFCASSPQVADTQYFGPGTRLTVL.